The sample holds one count of the clone carrying this T cell receptor beta chain. The antigen is undetermined. The data are from a study of identical twins. Findings of the study overall: Invariant MAIT and iNKT cells could partly confound zero-insertion analyses.

TCRdb reanalysed the 5' RACE reads using MiXCR and keeps one entry per CDR3 protein. The data hold roughly 350,000 distinct CDR3 sequences, with about 12% observed a single time. The J segment lost 5 bases and the V segment lost 4 bases, leaving 5 bases of the junction unmatched. The CDR3 is 15 residues long. Germline CDR1 and CDR2: KGHDR and SFDVKD. The sample also formed part of further work on yellow fever vaccine responses in identical twins.

The rearrangement joins TRBV24-1 to TRBJ2-1; 9 positions match TRBD1. This sequence originates from a woman in her late teens or twenties in good health. Source material: CD8+ T cells sorted from blood. The CDR3 loop reads CATSDYRGLDNEQFF. CDR3 nucleotides: TGTGCCACCAGTGACTACAGGGGGCTTGACAATGAGCAGTTCTTC.